The source of this T cell receptor (beta chain) is a study of monozygotic twins with inflammatory bowel disease. Study-wide results and caveats: Differences in immunosuppressive treatment may have been a source of added variability in patient repertoires. TCRbeta diversity (inverse Simpson) was lower in IBD patients than in healthy co-twins.

A note on this clonotype: Antigen specificity is unknown.

CDR3 size: 16 residues. Germline lookup yields CDR1 SGHRS and CDR2 YFSETQ. Template switching introduced UMIs that contain a 6-nucleotide sample barcode. Reanalyzing the 5' RACE reads, TCRdb keeps one entry per CDR3 protein, without DNA. Its clone listing holds 150,000 to 200,000 distinct CDR3 sequences. The V and J genes are TRBV5-1 and TRBJ2-1; TCRdb indicates TRBD2, and absent DNA this call remains unverified. The sequence came from a human donor with ulcerative colitis or Crohn's disease, or a healthy co-twin of an affected twin (not recorded which). Sequenced sample: blood. This chain's CDR3 is CASSLARTSGRGEQFF.